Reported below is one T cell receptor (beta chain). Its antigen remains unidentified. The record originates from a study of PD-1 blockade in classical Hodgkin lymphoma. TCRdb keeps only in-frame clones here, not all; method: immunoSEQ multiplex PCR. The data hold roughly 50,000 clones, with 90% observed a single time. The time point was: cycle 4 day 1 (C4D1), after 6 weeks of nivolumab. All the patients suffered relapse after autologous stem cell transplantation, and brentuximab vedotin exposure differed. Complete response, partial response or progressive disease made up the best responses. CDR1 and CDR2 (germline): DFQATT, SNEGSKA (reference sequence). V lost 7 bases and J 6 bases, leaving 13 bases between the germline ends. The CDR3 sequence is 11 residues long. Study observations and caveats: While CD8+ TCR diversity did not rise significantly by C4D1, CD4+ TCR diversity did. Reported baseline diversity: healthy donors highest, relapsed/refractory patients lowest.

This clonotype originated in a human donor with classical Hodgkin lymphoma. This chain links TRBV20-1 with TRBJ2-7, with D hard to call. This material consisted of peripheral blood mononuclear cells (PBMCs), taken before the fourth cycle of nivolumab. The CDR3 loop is CSVEGLAEQYF. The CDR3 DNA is TGCAGTGTAGAAGGGCTGGCCGAGCAGTACTTC.